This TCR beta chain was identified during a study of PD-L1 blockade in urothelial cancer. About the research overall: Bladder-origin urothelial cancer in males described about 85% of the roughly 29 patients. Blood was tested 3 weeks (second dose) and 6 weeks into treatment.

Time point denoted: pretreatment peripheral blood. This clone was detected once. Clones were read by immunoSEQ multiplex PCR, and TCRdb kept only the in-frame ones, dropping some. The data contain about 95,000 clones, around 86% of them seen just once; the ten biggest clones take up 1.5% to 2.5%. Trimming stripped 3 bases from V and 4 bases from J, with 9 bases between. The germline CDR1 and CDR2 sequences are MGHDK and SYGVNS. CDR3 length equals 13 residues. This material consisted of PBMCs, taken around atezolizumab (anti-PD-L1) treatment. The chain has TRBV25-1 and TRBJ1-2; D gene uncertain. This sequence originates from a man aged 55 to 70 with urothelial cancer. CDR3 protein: CASSEQEAYGYTF. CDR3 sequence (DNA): TGTGCCAGCAGTGAGCAAGAAGCCTATGGCTACACCTTC.